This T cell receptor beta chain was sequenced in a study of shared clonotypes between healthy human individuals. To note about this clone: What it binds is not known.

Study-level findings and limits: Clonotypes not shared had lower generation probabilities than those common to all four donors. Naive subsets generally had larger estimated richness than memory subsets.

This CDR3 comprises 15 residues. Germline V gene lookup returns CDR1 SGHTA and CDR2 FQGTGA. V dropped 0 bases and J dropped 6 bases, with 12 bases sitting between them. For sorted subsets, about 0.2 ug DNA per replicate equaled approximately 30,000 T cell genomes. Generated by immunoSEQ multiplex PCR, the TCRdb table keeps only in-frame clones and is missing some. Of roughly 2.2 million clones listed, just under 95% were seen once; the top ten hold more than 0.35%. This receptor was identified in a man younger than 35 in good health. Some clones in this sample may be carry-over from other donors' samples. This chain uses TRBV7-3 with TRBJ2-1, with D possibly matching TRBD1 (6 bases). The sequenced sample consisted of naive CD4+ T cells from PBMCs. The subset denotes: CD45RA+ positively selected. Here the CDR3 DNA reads TGTGCCAGCAGCTTAACGGCACAGGGTGCCAATGAGCAGTTCTTC. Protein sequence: CASSLTAQGANEQFF.